These 8 T cell receptor beta chains were sequenced from one sample in a study of vaccination and CD4 T cells after COVID-19. At the Johns Hopkins FTIC core, DNA taken from cultured CD4+ T cells was sequenced by way of the Oncomine TCR Beta short-read assay. Each CDR3 protein gets one entry after TCRdb re-called the PCR reads with MiXCR. The top ten clones hold less than 60% of a sample with about 4,400 distinct CDR3 sequences, around 35% of them seen once. Regarding treatment: approximately 11-day PBMC culture with coronavirus spike peptide pools or control peptides (ViraFEST assay). No antigens are known for them. This specimen was CD4+ T cells from blood, cultured in vitro, taken after SARS-CoV-2 vaccination. These receptors were taken from a human donor who had recovered from COVID-19.

The J gene is TRBJ1-1, the V gene TRBV23-1; a possible D gene is TRBD1 (6 bases). TRBV23-1 is marked as an open reading frame, function uncertain. The length of the CDR3 is 16 residues. With 2 bases removed from V and 1 base from J, the gap between germline ends came to 14 bases. This chain's CDR3 is CASSQQPRGGNTEAFF. CDR3 in DNA: TGCGCCAGCAGTCAACAACCCAGGGGTGGGAACACTGAAGCTTTCTTT.

The rearrangement links TRBV7-2 to TRBJ1-1, with no clear D. Germline V lookup: CDR1 SGHTA, CDR2 FQGNSA. Trimming removed 1 base at V and 0 bases at J, with 6 bases between. CDR3 length: 14 amino acids. The CDR3 spells CASSLGVVNTEAFF. For the CDR3, the DNA is TGTGCCAGCAGCTTAGGGGTGGTGAACACTGAAGCTTTCTTT.

There are a few counts of this clonotype. The CDR3 region has the DNA TGTGCCAGCAGTTTATCGACAGAGGTTCTCTCTGGCTACACCTTC. It encodes CASSLSTEVLSGYTF. The chain recombines TRBV27 with TRBJ1-2, with a tentative D call TRBD1 (5 bases). The germline CDR1 and CDR2 sequences are MNHEY and SMNVEV (reference sequence). V lost 0 bases and J 7 bases, leaving 15 bases between the germline ends. The CDR3 consists of 15 residues.

The rearrangement uses TRBV2 and TRBJ1-5; D gene ambiguous. Trimming stripped 2 bases from V and 0 bases from J, with 17 bases between. CDR1 and CDR2 from the germline V gene are SNHLY and FYNNEI. The CDR3 consists of 18 residues. Here the CDR3 DNA reads TGTGCCAGCAGTGAACCCTTTCTCGAACGGGTTAGCAATCAGCCCCAGCATTTT. This sequence encodes CASSEPFLERVSNQPQHF.

The chain links TRBV29-1 to TRBJ1-2; D uncertain. This CDR3 region has 13 residues. The V and J ends lost 1 base and 4 bases respectively, with 10 bases between them. The germline CDR1 and CDR2 sequences are SQVTM and ANQGSEA. CDR3 in DNA: TGCAGCGTTGAAGGGGGAAGCTTCTATGGCTACACCTTC. Translated, it gives CSVEGGSFYGYTF.

In this sample, this clonotype is large (0.1 to 1%). This rearrangement joins TRBV5-1 to TRBJ1-1; maybe TRBD1 (5 bases). This CDR3 has 16 amino acids. The V end was cut by 4 bases, the J end by 5 bases, with 21 bases between. CDR1 and CDR2 from the germline V gene are SGHRS and YFSETQ. The CDR3: CASSTEGLYWGTEAFF. In DNA, the CDR3 is TGCGCCAGCAGCACAGAGGGGCTTTATTGGGGAACTGAAGCTTTCTTT. Supplemented by reference TRBV5-1 and TRBJ1-1, the full variable domain reads KAGVTQTPRYLIKTRGQQVTLSCSPISGHRSVSWYQQTPGQGLQFLFEYFSETQRNKGNFPGRFSGRQFSNSRSEMNVSTLELGDSALYLCASSTEGLYWGTEAFFGQGTRLTVV.

This chain connects TRBV6-1 to TRBJ2-7; the D is unclear. V lost 2 bases and J 4 bases, leaving 15 bases between the germline ends. The germline V gene has CDR1 MNHNS and CDR2 SASEGT. This CDR3 comprises 15 residues. The CDR3 spells CASSEQPLMGYEQYF. As DNA, the CDR3 is TGTGCCAGCAGTGAACAACCCCTAATGGGTTACGAGCAGTACTTC.

This chain links TRBV6-1 with TRBJ2-1; D gene uncertain. The V and J ends lost 1 base and 0 bases respectively, with 7 bases between them. CDR3 length: 15 residues. The V gene's germline CDR1 is MNHNS and CDR2 SASEGT. Written as DNA, the CDR3 is TGTGCCAGCAGTGAAGGCCCGAGCTCCTACAATGAGCAGTTCTTC. Its translation: CASSEGPSSYNEQFF.